The subject of this entry is one TCR beta chain. Its antigen is as yet unknown. This CDR3 contains 15 residues. Germline values: CDR1 SGHRS, CDR2 YFSETQ. V lost 4 bases, J lost 6 bases, and 16 bases lay in between. The TCRbeta library incorporated unique molecular identifiers. MiXCR, run by TCRdb on the PCR reads, gives a single entry per CDR3 protein. The repertoire holds some 840,000 distinct CDR3 sequences, with approximately 15% as singletons. This specimen belongs to a study of T-cell reconstitution after alpha-beta-depleted transplantation in children. Whole-study findings and limits: In patients about two months after transplant, alpha-beta T cells reportedly arose from several hundred expanded graft clones. Surviving recipient cells, namely T cells and thymic progenitors, were the source of high day-60 TCRbeta diversity in some patients. From newly produced T cells came most of the T-cell counts and diversity one year after transplant.

The receptor was derived from a male patient between 10 and 17 years old who had a stem cell transplant for acute lymphoblastic leukemia, so the T cells may come from the graft donor. The material sequenced was PBMCs, mostly from graft donor cells, taken 360 days after TCRalphabeta/CD19-depleted stem cell transplant. The chain has TRBV5-1 and TRBJ2-2; a weak D match, TRBD1 (5 bases). The chain's CDR3 is CASSAREGGAGELFF. The CDR3, as DNA: TGCGCCAGCAGCGCCAGGGAAGGTGGCGCCGGGGAGCTGTTTTTT.